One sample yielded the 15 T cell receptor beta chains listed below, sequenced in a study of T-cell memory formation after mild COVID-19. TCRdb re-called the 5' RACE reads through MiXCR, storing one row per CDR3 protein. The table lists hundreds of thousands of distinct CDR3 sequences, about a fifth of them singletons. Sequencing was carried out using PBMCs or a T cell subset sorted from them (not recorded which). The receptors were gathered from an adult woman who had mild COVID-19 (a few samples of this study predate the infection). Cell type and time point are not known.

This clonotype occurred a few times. CDR3 sequence (DNA): TGTGCCAGTTCTTTTTGGACCACTGAAGCTTTCTTT. It codes for CASSFWTTEAFF. The chain employs TRBV7-2 and TRBJ1-1; no firm D call. V was cut by 9 bases and J by 4 bases, with 12 bases left in between. The CDR3 is 12 amino acids. The germline V gene has CDR1 SGHTA and CDR2 FQGNSA. Variable domain in full (rest from reference TRBV7-2 and TRBJ1-1): GAGVSQSPSNKVTEKGKDVELRCDPISGHTALYWYRQSLGQGLEFLIYFQGNSAPDKSGLPSDRFSAERTGGSVSTLTIQRTQQEDSAVYLCASSFWTTEAFFGQGTRLTVV.

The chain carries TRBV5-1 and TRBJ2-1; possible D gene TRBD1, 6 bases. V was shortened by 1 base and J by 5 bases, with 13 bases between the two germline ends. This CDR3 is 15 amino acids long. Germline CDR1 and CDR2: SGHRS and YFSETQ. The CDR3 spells CASSLRTAENNEQFF. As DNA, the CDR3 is TGCGCCAGCAGCTTGAGGACAGCCGAGAACAATGAGCAGTTCTTC.

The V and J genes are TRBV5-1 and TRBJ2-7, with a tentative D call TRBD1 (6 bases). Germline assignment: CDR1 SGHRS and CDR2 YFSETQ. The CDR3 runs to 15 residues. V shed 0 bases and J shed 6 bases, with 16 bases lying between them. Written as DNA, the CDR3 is TGCGCCAGCAGCTTGGAACAGGGTCTGGTTGGCGAGCAGTACTTC. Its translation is CASSLEQGLVGEQYF.

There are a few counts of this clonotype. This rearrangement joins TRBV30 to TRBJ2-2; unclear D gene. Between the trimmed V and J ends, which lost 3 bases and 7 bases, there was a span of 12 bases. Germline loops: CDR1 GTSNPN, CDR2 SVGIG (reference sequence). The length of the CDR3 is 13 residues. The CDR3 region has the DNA TGTGCCTGGAGCCCTATGGGTATCGGGGAGCTGTTTTTT. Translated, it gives CAWSPMGIGELFF.

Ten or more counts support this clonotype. The CDR3 coding sequence is TGCGCCAGCAGCTTGTCCGGGACAGGGAACACCGGGGAGCTGTTTTTT. Translated: CASSLSGTGNTGELFF. V is TRBV5-1 and J is TRBJ2-2; 8 nucleotides align to TRBD1. This CDR3 has 16 residues. CDR1 is SGHRS, CDR2 YFSETQ, per germline. The J segment lost 1 base and the V segment lost 1 base, leaving 3 bases of the junction unmatched.

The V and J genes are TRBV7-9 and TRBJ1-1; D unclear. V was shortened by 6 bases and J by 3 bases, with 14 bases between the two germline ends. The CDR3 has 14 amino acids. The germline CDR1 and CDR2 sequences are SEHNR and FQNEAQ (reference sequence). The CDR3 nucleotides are TGTGCCAGCAGAATACAGAGTGGGCACACTGAAGCTTTCTTT. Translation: CASRIQSGHTEAFF.

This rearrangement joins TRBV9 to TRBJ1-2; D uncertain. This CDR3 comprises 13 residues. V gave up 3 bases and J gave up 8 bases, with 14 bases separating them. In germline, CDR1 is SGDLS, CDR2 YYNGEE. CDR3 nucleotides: TGTGCCAGCAGCGGTCGCAGTGGGTACGGCTACACCTTC. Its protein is CASSGRSGYGYTF.

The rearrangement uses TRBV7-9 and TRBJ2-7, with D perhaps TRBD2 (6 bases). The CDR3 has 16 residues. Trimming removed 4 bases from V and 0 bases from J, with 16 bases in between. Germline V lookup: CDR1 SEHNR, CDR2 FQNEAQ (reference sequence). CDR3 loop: CASSSNPGLYSYEQYF. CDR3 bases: TGTGCCAGCAGCTCGAATCCGGGACTGTACTCCTACGAGCAGTACTTC. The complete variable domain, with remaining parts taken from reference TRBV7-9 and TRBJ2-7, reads DTGVSQNPRHKITKRGQNVTFRCDPISEHNRLYWYRQTLGQGPEFLTYFQNEAQLEKSRLLSDRFSAERPKGSFSTLEIQRTEQGDSAMYLCASSSNPGLYSYEQYFGPGTRLTVT.

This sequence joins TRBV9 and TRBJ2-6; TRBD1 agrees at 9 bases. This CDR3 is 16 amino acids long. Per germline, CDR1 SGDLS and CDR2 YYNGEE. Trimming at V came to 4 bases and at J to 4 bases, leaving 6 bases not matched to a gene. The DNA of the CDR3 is TGTGCCAGCAGCCCAGGGACAGGGCCCGGGGCCAACGTCCTGACTTTC. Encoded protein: CASSPGTGPGANVLTF.

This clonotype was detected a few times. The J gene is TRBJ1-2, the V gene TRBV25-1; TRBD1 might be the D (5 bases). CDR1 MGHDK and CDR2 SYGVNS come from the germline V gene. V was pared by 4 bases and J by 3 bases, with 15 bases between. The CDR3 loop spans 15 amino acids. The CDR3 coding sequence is TGTGCCAGCAGTGCCTGGGGGGTCGTAGACTATGGCTACACCTTC. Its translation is CASSAWGVVDYGYTF.

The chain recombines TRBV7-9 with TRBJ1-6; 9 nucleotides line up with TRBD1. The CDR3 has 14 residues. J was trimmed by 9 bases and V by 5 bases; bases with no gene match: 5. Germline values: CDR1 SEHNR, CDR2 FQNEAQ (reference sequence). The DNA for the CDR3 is TGTGCCAGCAGCACCACAGGGGGCGTTTCACCCCTCCACTTT. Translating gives CASSTTGGVSPLHF. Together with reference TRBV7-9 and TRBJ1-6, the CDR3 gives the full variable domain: DTGVSQNPRHKITKRGQNVTFRCDPISEHNRLYWYRQTLGQGPEFLTYFQNEAQLEKSRLLSDRFSAERPKGSFSTLEIQRTEQGDSAMYLCASSTTGGVSPLHFGNGTRLTVT.

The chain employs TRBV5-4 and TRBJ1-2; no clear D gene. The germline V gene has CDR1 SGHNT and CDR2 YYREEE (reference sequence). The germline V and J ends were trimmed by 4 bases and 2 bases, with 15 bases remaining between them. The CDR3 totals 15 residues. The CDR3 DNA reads TGTGCCAGCAGCCCAGCTTCAACGGAGAACTATGGCTACACCTTC. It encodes CASSPASTENYGYTF.

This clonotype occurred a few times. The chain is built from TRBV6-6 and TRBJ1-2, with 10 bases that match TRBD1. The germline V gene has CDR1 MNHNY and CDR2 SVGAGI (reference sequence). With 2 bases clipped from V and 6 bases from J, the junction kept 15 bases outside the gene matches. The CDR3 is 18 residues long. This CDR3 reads CASSYTSGTGASGNGYTF. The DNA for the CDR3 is TGTGCCAGCAGTTACACCTCCGGGACAGGGGCCTCGGGTAATGGCTACACCTTC.

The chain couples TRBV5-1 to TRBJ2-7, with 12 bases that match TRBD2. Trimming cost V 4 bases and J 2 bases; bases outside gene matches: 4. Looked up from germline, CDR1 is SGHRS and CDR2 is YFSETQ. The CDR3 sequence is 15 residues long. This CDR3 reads CASSVTSGSTYEQYF. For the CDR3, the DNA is TGCGCCAGCAGCGTGACTAGCGGGAGCACCTACGAGCAGTACTTC.

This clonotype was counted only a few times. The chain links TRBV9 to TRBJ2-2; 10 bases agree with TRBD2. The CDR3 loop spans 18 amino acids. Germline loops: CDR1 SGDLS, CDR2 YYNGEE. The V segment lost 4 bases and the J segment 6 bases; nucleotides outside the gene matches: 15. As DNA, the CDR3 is TGTGCCAGCAGCCTAAGGAGCGGGGGGGCCGGAGAGGCCGGGGAGCTGTTTTTT. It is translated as CASSLRSGGAGEAGELFF.